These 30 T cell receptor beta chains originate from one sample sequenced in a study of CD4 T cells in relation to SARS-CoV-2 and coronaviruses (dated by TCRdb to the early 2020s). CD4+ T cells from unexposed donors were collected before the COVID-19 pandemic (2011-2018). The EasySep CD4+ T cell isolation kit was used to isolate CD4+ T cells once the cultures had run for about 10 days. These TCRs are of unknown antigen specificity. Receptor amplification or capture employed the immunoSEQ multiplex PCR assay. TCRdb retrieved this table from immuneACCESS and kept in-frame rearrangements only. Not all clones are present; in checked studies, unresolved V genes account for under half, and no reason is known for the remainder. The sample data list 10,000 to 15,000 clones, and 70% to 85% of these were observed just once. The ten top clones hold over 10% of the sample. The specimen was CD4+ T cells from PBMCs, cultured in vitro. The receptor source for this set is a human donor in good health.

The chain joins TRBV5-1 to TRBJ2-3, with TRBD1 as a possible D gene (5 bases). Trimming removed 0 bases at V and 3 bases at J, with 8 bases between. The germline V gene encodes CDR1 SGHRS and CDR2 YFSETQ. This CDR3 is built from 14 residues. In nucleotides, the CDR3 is TGCGCCAGCAGCTTGGGACAGAATACAGATACGCAGTATTTT. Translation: CASSLGQNTDTQYF. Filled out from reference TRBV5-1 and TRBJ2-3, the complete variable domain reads KAGVTQTPRYLIKTRGQQVTLSCSPISGHRSVSWYQQTPGQGLQFLFEYFSETQRNKGNFPGRFSGRQFSNSRSEMNVSTLELGDSALYLCASSLGQNTDTQYFGPGTRLTVL.

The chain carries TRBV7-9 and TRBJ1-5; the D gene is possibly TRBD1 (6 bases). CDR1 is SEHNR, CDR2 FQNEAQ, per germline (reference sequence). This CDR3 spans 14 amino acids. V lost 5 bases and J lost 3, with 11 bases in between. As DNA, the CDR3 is TGTGCCAGCAGCCCCGGACAGCCCAATCAGCCCCAGCATTTT. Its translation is CASSPGQPNQPQHF.

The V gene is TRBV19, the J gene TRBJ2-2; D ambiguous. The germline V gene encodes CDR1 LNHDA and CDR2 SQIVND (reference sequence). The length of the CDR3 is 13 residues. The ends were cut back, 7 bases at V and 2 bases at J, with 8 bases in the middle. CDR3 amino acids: CASKELNTGELFF. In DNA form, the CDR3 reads TGTGCCAGTAAGGAACTTAACACCGGGGAGCTGTTTTTT.

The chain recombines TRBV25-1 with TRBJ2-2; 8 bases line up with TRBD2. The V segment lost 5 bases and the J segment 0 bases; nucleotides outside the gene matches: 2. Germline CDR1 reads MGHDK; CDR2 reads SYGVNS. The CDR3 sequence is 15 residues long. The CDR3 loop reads CASSPGLANTGELFF. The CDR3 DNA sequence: TGTGCCAGCAGTCCGGGACTAGCGAACACCGGGGAGCTGTTTTTT.

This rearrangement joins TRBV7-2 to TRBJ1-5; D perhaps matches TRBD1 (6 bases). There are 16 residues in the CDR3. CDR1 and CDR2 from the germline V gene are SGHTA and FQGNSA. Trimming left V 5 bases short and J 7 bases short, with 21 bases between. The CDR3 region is CASSGLGGGGRQPQHF. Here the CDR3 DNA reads TGTGCCAGCAGCGGACTGGGAGGAGGGGGACGGCAGCCCCAGCATTTT. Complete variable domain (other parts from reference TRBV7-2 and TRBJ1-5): GAGVSQSPSNKVTEKGKDVELRCDPISGHTALYWYRQSLGQGLEFLIYFQGNSAPDKSGLPSDRFSAERTGGSVSTLTIQRTQQEDSAVYLCASSGLGGGGRQPQHFGDGTRLSIL.

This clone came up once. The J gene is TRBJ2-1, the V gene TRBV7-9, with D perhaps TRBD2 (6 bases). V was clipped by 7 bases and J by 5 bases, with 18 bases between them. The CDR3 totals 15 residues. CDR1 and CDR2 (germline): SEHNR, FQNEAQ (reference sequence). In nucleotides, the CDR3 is TGTGCCAGCAAGCGCCCTAGCGTGGGTAACAATGAGCAGTTCTTC. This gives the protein CASKRPSVGNNEQFF. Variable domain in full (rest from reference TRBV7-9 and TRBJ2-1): DTGVSQNPRHKITKRGQNVTFRCDPISEHNRLYWYRQTLGQGPEFLTYFQNEAQLEKSRLLSDRFSAERPKGSFSTLEIQRTEQGDSAMYLCASKRPSVGNNEQFFGPGTRLTVL.

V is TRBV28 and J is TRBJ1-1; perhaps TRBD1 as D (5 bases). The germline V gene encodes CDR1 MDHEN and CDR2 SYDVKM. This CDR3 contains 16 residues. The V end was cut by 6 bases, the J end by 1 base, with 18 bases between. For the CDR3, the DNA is TGTGCCAGCAGCCCCCCCGTTATTGGGGGGAACACTGAAGCTTTCTTT. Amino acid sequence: CASSPPVIGGNTEAFF.

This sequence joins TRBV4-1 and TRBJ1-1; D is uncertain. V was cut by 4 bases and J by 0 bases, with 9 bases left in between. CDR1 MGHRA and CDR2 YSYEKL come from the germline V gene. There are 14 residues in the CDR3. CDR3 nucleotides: TGCGCCAGCAGCCTCGGACGGATGAACACTGAAGCTTTCTTT. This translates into CASSLGRMNTEAFF.

Here the CDR3 reads CASSVSPLTHDYTF. CDR3 bases: TGTGCCAGCAGCGTGTCCCCTCTGACCCACGACTACACCTTC. This chain uses TRBV9 with TRBJ1-2; D ambiguous. The CDR3 sequence is 14 residues long. Germline lookup yields CDR1 SGDLS and CDR2 YYNGEE. The germline V and J ends were trimmed by 2 bases and 10 bases, with 18 bases remaining between them.

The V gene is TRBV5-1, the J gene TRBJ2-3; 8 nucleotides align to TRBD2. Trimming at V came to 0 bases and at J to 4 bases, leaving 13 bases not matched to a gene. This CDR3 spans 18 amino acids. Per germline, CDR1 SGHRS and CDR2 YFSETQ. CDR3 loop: CASSLGITSGSSADTQYF. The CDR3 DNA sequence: TGCGCCAGCAGCTTGGGTATCACCAGCGGGAGTAGCGCAGATACGCAGTATTTT. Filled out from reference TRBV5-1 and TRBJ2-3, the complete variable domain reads KAGVTQTPRYLIKTRGQQVTLSCSPISGHRSVSWYQQTPGQGLQFLFEYFSETQRNKGNFPGRFSGRQFSNSRSEMNVSTLELGDSALYLCASSLGITSGSSADTQYFGPGTRLTVL.

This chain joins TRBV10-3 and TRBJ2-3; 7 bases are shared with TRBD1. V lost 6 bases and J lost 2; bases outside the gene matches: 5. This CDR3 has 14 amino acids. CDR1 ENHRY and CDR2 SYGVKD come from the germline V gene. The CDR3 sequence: CAIRPGQLTDTQYF. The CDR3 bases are TGTGCCATCAGACCGGGACAGCTCACAGATACGCAGTATTTT.

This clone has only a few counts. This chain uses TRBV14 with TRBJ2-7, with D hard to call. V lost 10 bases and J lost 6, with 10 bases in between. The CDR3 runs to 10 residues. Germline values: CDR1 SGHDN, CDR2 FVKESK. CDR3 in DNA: TGTGCCAAACCACACCTCGAGCAGTACTTC. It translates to CAKPHLEQYF.

The CDR3 DNA follows: TGTGCCACTCACGACCGGGTTGGCGTAGGAGATACGCAGTATTTT. This codes for CATHDRVGVGDTQYF. The rearrangement uses TRBV6-5 and TRBJ2-3; the D is unclear. Germline V gives CDR1 MNHEY, CDR2 SVGAGI. The CDR3 is 15 residues long. V lost 10 bases and J lost 5, with 22 bases in between.

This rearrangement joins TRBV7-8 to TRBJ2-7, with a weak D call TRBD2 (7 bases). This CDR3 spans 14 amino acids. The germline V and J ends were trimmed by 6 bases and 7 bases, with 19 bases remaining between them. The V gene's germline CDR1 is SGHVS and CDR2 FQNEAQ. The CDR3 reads CASRFREGEGEQYF. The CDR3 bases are TGTGCCAGCAGATTTAGGGAGGGGGAGGGGGAGCAGTACTTC.

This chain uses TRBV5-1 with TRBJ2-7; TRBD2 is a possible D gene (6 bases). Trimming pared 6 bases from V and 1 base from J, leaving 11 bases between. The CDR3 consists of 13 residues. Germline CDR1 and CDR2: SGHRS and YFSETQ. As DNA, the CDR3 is TGCGCCAGCAATTCTGCGGGGTCCTACGAGCAGTACTTC. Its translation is CASNSAGSYEQYF.

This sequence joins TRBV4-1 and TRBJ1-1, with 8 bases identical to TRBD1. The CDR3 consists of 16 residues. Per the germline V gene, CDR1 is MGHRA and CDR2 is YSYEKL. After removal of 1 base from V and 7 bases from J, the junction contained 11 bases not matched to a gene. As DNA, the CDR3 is TGCGCCAGCAGCCAAGGCCTTGCCAGGGGGCCTGTTGAAGCTTTCTTT. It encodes CASSQGLARGPVEAFF.

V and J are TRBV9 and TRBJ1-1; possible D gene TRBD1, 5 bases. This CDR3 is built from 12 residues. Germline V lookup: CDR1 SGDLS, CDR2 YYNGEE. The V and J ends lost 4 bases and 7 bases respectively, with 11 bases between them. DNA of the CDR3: TGTGCCAGCAGCTCCGGGACGGGTGAAGCTTTCTTT. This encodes CASSSGTGEAFF.

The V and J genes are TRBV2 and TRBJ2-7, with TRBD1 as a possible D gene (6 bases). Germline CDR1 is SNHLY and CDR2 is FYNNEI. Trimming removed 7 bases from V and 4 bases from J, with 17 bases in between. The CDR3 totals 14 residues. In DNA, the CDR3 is TGTGCCAGCACCGACACAGGGACGGGTTACGAGCAGTACTTC. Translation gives CASTDTGTGYEQYF.

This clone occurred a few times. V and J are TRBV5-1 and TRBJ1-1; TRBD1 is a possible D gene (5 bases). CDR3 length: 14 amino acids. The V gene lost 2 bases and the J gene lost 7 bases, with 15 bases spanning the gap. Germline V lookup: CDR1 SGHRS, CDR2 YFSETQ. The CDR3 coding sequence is TGCGCCAGCAGCTTTACGGTACAGGAGAGTGAAGCTTTCTTT. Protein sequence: CASSFTVQESEAFF.

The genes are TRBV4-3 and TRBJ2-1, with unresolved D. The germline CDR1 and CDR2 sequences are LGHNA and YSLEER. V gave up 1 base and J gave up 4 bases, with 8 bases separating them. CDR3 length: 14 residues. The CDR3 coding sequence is TGCGCCAGCAGCCAAGGGGTAATATACAATGAGCAGTTCTTC. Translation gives CASSQGVIYNEQFF.

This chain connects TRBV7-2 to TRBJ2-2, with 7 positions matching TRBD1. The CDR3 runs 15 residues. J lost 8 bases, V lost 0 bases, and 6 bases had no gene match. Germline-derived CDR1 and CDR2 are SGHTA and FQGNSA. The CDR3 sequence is CASSLAMTGTGELFF. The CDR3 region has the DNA TGTGCCAGCAGCTTAGCGATGACAGGGACAGGGGAGCTGTTTTTT.

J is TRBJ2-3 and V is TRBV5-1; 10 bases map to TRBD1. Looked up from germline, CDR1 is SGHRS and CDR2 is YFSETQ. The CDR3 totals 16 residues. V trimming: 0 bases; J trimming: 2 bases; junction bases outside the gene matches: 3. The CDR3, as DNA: TGCGCCAGCAGCTTGGAGGGACAGGGGACCACAGATACGCAGTATTTT. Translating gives CASSLEGQGTTDTQYF. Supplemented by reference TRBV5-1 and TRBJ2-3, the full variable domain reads KAGVTQTPRYLIKTRGQQVTLSCSPISGHRSVSWYQQTPGQGLQFLFEYFSETQRNKGNFPGRFSGRQFSNSRSEMNVSTLELGDSALYLCASSLEGQGTTDTQYFGPGTRLTVL.

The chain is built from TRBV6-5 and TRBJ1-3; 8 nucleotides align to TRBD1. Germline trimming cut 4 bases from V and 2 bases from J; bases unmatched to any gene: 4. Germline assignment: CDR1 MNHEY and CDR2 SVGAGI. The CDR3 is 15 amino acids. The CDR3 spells CASSSTGGPGNTIYF. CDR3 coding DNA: TGTGCCAGCAGTTCCACAGGGGGACCTGGAAACACCATATATTTT.

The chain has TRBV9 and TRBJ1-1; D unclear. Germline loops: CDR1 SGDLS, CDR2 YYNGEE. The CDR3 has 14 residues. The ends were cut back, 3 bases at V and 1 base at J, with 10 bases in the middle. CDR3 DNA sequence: TGTGCCAGCAGCGCCCGTACAGCGAACACTGAAGCTTTCTTT. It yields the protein CASSARTANTEAFF.

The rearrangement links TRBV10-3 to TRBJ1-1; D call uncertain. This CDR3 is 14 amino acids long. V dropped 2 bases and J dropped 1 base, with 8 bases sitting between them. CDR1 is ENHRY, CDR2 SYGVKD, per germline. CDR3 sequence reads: CAISERGGNTEAFF. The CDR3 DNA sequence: TGTGCCATCAGTGAGCGTGGTGGGAACACTGAAGCTTTCTTT.

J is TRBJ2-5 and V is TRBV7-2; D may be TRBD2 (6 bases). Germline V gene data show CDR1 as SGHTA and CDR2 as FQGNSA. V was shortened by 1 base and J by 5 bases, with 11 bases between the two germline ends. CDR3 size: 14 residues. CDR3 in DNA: TGTGCCAGCAGCTTAGGAGCGGGTTTGGAGACCCAGTACTTC. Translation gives CASSLGAGLETQYF.

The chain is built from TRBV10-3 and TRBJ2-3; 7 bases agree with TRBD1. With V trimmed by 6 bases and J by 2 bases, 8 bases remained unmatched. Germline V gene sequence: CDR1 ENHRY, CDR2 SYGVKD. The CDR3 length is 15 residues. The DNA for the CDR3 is TGTGCCATCAGGGGGGACAGTGGCCTCACAGATACGCAGTATTTT. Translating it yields CAIRGDSGLTDTQYF.

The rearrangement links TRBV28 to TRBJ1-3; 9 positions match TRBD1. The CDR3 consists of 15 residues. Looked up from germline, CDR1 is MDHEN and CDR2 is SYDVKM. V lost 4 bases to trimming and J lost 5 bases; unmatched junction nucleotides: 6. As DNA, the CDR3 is TGTGCCAGCAGTTCAACAGGGGGCGGGCGAAACACCATATATTTT. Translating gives CASSSTGGGRNTIYF.

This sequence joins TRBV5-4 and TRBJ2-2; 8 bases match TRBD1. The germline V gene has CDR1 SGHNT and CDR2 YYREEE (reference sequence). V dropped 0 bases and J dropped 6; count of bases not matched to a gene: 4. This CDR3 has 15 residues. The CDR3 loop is CASSLGQGISGELFF. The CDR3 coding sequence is TGTGCCAGCAGCTTGGGACAGGGGATTTCCGGGGAGCTGTTTTTT.

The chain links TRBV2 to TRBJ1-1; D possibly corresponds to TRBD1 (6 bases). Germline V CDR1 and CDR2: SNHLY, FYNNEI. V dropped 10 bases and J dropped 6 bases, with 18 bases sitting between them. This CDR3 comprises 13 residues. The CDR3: CANKSLGAAEAFF. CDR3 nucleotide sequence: TGTGCCAACAAGTCCCTGGGGGCGGCTGAAGCTTTCTTT. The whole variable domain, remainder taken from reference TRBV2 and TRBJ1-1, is EPEVTQTPSHQVTQMGQEVILRCVPISNHLYFYWYRQILGQKVEFLVSFYNNEISEKSEIFDDQFSVERPDGSNFTLKIRSTKLEDSAMYFCANKSLGAAEAFFGQGTRLTVV.